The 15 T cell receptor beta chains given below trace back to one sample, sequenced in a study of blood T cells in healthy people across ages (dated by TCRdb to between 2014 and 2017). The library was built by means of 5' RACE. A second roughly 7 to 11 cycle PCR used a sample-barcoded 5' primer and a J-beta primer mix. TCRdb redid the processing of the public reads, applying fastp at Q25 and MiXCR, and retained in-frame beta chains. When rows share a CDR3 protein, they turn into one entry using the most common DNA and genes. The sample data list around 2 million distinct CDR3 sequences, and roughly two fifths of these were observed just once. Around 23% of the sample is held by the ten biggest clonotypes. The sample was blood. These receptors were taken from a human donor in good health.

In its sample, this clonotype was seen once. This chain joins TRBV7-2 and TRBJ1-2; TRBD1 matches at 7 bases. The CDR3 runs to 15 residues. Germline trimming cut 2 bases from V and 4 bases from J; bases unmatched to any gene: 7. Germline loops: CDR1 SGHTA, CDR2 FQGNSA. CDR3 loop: CASSLYAGGSYGYTF. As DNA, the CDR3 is TGTGCCAGCAGCTTATACGCAGGGGGTAGCTATGGCTACACCTTC.

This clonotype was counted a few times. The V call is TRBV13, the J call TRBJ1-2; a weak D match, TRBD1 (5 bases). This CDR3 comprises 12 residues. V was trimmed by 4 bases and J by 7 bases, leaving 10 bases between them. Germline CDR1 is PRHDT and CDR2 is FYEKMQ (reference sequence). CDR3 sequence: CASSSVGVGYTF. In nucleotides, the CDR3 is TGTGCCAGCAGCTCGGTGGGGGTTGGCTACACCTTC.

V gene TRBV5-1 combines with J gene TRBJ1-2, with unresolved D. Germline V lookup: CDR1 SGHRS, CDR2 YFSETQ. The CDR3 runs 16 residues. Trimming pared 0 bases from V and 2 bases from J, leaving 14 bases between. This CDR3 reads CASSLDRTLTNYGYTF. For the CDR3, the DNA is TGCGCCAGCAGCTTGGATCGGACTCTGACAAACTATGGCTACACCTTC.

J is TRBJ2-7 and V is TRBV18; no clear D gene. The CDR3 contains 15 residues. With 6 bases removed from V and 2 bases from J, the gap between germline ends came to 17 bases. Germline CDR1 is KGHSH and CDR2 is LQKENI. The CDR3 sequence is CASSAPGASPYEQYF. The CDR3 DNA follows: TGTGCCAGCTCTGCCCCAGGAGCGAGTCCCTACGAGCAGTACTTC.

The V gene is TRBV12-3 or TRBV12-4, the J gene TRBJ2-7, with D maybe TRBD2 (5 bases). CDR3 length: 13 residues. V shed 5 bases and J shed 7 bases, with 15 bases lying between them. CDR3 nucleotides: TGTGCCAGCAGTATCCGGGAAGGCGGGGAGCAGTACTTC. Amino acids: CASSIREGGEQYF.

CDR3 region: CASSVGASGGLEQYF. For the CDR3, the DNA is TGTGCCAGCAGCGTAGGGGCTAGCGGGGGTCTAGAGCAGTACTTC. The V and J genes are TRBV9 and TRBJ2-4, with 10 bases fitting TRBD2. V lost 0 bases and J lost 13; bases outside the gene matches: 10. CDR1 is SGDLS and CDR2 is YYNGEE in the germline V gene. The CDR3 loop spans 15 amino acids.

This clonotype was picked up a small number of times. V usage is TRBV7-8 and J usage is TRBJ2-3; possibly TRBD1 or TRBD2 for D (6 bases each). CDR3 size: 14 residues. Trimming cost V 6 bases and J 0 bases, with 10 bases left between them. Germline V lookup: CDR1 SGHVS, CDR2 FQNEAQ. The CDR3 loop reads CASRPGGSTDTQYF. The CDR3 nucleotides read TGTGCCAGCAGGCCCGGGGGCAGCACAGATACGCAGTATTTT. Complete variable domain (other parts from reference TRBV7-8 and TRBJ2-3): GAGVSQSPRYKVAKRGQDVALRCDPISGHVSLFWYQQALGQGPEFLTYFQNEAQLDKSGLPSDRFFAERPEGSVSTLKIQRTQQEDSAVYLCASRPGGSTDTQYFGPGTRLTVL.

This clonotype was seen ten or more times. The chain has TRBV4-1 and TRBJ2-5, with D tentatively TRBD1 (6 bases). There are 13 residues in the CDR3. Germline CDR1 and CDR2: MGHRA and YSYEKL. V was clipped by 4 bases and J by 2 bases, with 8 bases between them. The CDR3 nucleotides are TGCGCCAGCAGCCGACAGGTACAAGAGACCCAGTACTTC. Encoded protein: CASSRQVQETQYF.

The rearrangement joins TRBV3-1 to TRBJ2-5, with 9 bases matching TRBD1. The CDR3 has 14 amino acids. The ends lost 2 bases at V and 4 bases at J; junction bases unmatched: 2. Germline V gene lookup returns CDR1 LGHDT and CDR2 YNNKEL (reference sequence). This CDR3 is CASSQTGGRETQYF. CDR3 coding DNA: TGTGCCAGCAGCCAAACAGGGGGCCGAGAGACCCAGTACTTC.

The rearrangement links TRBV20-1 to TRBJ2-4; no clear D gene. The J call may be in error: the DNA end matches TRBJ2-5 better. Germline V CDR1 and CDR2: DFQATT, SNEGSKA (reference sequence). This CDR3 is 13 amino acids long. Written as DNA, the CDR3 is TGCAGTGCTAGTCGCGTCCTTTCCGAGACCCAGTACTTC. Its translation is CSASRVLSETQYF.

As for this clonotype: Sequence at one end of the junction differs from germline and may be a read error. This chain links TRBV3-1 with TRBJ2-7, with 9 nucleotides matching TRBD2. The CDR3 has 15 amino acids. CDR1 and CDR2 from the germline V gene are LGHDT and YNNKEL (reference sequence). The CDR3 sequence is CASRDSGGRSYEQYF. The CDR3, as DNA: TGCGCCAGCAGAGATAGCGGGGGAAGATCCTACGAGCAGTACTTC.

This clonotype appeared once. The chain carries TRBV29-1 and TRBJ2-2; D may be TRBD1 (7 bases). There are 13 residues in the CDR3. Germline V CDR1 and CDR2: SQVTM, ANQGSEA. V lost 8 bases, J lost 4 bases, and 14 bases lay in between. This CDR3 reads CSHAGQTTGELFF. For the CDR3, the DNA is TGCAGCCACGCGGGACAGACCACCGGGGAGCTGTTTTTT.

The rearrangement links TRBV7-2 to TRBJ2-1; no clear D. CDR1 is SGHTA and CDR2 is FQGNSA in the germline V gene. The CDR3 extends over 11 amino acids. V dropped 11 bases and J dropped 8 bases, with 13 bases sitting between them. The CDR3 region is CACGAADEQFF. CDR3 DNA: TGTGCCTGCGGCGCGGCGGATGAGCAGTTCTTC.

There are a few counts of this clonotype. The CDR3: CASSLVAVSGNTIYF. In nucleotides, the CDR3 is TGTGCCAGCAGCTTAGTGGCTGTCTCTGGAAACACCATATATTTT. V gene TRBV7-2 combines with J gene TRBJ1-3; D is ambiguous. The V gene's germline CDR1 is SGHTA and CDR2 FQGNSA. Trimming removed 1 base from V and 0 bases from J, with 7 bases in between. The CDR3 has 15 residues. The complete variable domain, with remaining parts taken from reference TRBV7-2 and TRBJ1-3, reads GAGVSQSPSNKVTEKGKDVELRCDPISGHTALYWYRQSLGQGLEFLIYFQGNSAPDKSGLPSDRFSAERTGGSVSTLTIQRTQQEDSAVYLCASSLVAVSGNTIYFGEGSWLTVV.

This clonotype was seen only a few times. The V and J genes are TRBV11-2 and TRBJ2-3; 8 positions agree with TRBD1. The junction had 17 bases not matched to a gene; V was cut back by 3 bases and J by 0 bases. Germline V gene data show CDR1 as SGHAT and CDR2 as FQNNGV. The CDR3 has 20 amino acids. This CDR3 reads CASSFTPTGQGSESTDTQYF. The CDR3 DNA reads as TGTGCCAGCAGCTTCACCCCCACTGGACAGGGTAGTGAGAGCACAGATACGCAGTATTTT.